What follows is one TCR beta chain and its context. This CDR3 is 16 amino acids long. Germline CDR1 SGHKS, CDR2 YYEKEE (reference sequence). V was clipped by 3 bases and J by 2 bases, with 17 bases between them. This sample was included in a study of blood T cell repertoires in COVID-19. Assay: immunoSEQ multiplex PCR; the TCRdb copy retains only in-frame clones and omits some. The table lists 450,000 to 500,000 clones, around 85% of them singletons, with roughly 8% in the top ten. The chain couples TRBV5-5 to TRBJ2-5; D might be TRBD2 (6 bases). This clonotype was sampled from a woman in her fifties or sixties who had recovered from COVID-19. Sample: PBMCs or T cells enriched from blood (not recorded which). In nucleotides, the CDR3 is TGTGCCAGCAGCTCGGCAGGGACTTTAACTCAAGAGACCCAGTACTTC. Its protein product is CASSSAGTLTQETQYF.